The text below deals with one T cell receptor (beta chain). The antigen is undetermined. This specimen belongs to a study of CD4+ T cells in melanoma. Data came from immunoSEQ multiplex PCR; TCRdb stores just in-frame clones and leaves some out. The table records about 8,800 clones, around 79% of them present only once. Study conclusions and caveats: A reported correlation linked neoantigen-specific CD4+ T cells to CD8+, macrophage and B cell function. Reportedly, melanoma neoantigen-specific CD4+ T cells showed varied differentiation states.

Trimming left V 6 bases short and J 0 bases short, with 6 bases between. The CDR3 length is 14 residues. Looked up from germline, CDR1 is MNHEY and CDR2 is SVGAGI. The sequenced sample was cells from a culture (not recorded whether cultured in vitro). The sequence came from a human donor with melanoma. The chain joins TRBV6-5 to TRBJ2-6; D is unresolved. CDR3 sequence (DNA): TGTGCCAGCAGACGCCTCTCTGGGGCCAACGTCCTGACTTTC. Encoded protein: CASRRLSGANVLTF.